These 15 T cell receptor beta chains were all obtained from the same sample, sequenced in a study of OX40 agonist ivuxolimab in advanced cancers. Data came from immunoSEQ multiplex PCR; TCRdb stores just in-frame clones and leaves some out. The sample yields approximately 40,000 clones, approximately 92% seen once. The material was CD4+ or CD8+ T cells sorted from blood, obtained in a trial of the OX40 agonist ivuxolimab. The receptors were gathered from an adult with an advanced solid tumor such as melanoma, head and neck, liver or kidney cancer.

J is TRBJ1-2 and V is TRBV6-1; D might be TRBD1 (5 bases). The CDR3 consists of 11 residues. CDR1 MNHNS and CDR2 SASEGT come from the germline V gene. Trimming took 7 bases from V and 6 from J, leaving 9 bases between them. CDR3 bases: TGTGCCAGCAATTCGGGGGATGGCTACACCTTC. The encoded protein is CASNSGDGYTF.

This clone was seen just once. At one end, the junction sequence differs from germline, possibly due to a read error. V gene TRBV4-1 combines with J gene TRBJ2-1, with TRBD2 matching over 9 bases. The CDR3 loop spans 16 amino acids. CDR1 is MGHRA, CDR2 YSYEKL, per germline. The CDR3 reads CASSQVYSGSYDEQFF. The CDR3 DNA sequence: TGCGCCAGCAGCCAAGTATATAGCGGGAGCTACGATGAGCAGTTCTTC.

The J gene is TRBJ2-1, the V gene TRBV10-1; TRBD2 is a possible D gene (5 bases). CDR1 is WNHNN, CDR2 SYGVQD, per germline (reference sequence). The CDR3 contains 14 residues. The V and J ends lost 2 bases and 0 bases respectively, with 5 bases between them. The CDR3 nucleotides are TGCGCCAGCAGTGAGACTAGCTCCTACAATGAGCAGTTCTTC. Protein sequence: CASSETSSYNEQFF.

The chain joins TRBV5-6 to TRBJ1-2, with 7 bases fitting TRBD1. Trimming cost V 2 bases and J 3 bases; bases outside gene matches: 1. Germline values: CDR1 SGHDT, CDR2 YYEEEE. The CDR3 totals 13 residues. CDR3 sequence reads: CASSFDRDYGYTF. The CDR3 nucleotides are TGTGCCAGCAGCTTCGACAGGGACTATGGCTACACCTTC.

The V and J genes are TRBV9 and TRBJ1-2; D is ambiguous. The length of the CDR3 is 14 residues. CDR1 is SGDLS, CDR2 YYNGEE, per germline. Trimming cost V 1 base and J 8 bases, with 15 bases left between them. CDR3 sequence reads: CASSVSVGLGGYTF. In DNA, the CDR3 is TGTGCCAGCAGCGTATCAGTGGGTTTAGGGGGCTACACCTTC.

The CDR3 DNA sequence: TGTGCCAGCAGCCCGACAGGGAGGCCTGAAAAACTGTTTTTT. Amino acids: CASSPTGRPEKLFF. V usage is TRBV14 and J usage is TRBJ1-4; TRBD1 matches 7 bases. Germline trimming cut 4 bases from V and 7 bases from J; bases unmatched to any gene: 6. CDR3 length: 14 amino acids. The germline V gene encodes CDR1 SGHDN and CDR2 FVKESK.

This clone has just one count. This chain connects TRBV7-9 to TRBJ1-1, with D possibly TRBD1 on 5 matching bases. This CDR3 is 13 amino acids long. CDR1 and CDR2 from the germline V gene are SEHNR and FQNEAQ (reference sequence). V was shortened by 4 bases and J by 8 bases, with 14 bases between the two germline ends. This CDR3 reads CASSSGITHEAFF. The CDR3, as DNA: TGTGCCAGCAGCTCAGGGATTACCCACGAAGCTTTCTTT.

The V and J genes are TRBV6-1 and TRBJ1-2; TRBD1 matches at 9 bases. Germline V CDR1 and CDR2: MNHNS, SASEGT. With 5 bases clipped from V and 2 bases from J, the junction kept 3 bases outside the gene matches. The CDR3 length is 14 residues. CDR3 sequence: CASSPGQGNYGYTF. Here the CDR3 DNA reads TGTGCCAGCAGTCCGGGACAGGGAAACTATGGCTACACCTTC.

This clone has only one observation. CDR3 region: CASVDEDSGNTIYF. The CDR3 bases are TGTGCCAGTGTCGACGAGGACTCTGGAAACACCATATATTTT. This chain joins TRBV19 and TRBJ1-3; no reliable D call. The germline V and J ends were trimmed by 8 bases and 0 bases, with 11 bases remaining between them. This CDR3 spans 14 amino acids. Germline loops: CDR1 LNHDA, CDR2 SQIVND (reference sequence).

The chain links TRBV7-9 to TRBJ1-4, with TRBD1 matching over 9 bases. The V segment lost 6 bases and the J segment 4 bases; nucleotides outside the gene matches: 12. The CDR3 totals 17 residues. Germline assignment: CDR1 SEHNR and CDR2 FQNEAQ (reference sequence). CDR3 protein: CASRPYNRGLDNEKLFF. DNA for the CDR3: TGTGCCAGCAGACCTTATAACAGGGGGCTTGATAATGAAAAACTGTTTTTT.

The rearrangement joins TRBV27 to TRBJ2-1; the match to TRBD2 covers 8 bases. This CDR3 region has 13 residues. The germline gives CDR1 MNHEY, CDR2 SMNVEV (reference sequence). V lost 5 bases to trimming and J lost 9 bases; unmatched junction nucleotides: 6. The DNA for the CDR3 is TGTGCCAGCAGTACGGGAGGGCCCATTGAGCAGTTCTTC. It specifies CASSTGGPIEQFF.

The rearrangement joins TRBV7-9 to TRBJ2-3; D assignment may be TRBD1 or TRBD2 (6 bases each). The CDR3 has 16 amino acids. V lost 1 base, J lost 2 bases, and 13 bases lay in between. Germline CDR1 SEHNR, CDR2 FQNEAQ (reference sequence). As DNA, the CDR3 is TGTGCCAGCAGCTTAGTTGGGGGGCGCGTCACAGATACGCAGTATTTT. Protein sequence: CASSLVGGRVTDTQYF.

This clone was picked up a small number of times. This chain links TRBV6-5 with TRBJ2-1, with 10 bases that match TRBD2. The CDR3 extends over 15 amino acids. Unmatched junction bases numbered 4, after V lost 5 bases and J lost 3 bases. Germline CDR1 MNHEY, CDR2 SVGAGI. CDR3 in amino acids: CASSVSGGNYNEQFF. In DNA form, the CDR3 reads TGTGCCAGCAGTGTTAGCGGGGGGAACTACAATGAGCAGTTCTTC.

This chain joins TRBV19 and TRBJ2-3, with D uncertain. The CDR3 has 11 residues. V was pared by 1 base and J by 15 bases, with 11 bases between. Germline V lookup: CDR1 LNHDA, CDR2 SQIVND (reference sequence). This CDR3 is CASSIGLVSYF. CDR3 nucleotides: TGTGCCAGTAGTATAGGATTAGTTTCCTATTTT.

The chain uses TRBV19 and TRBJ2-3; TRBD2 is a possible D gene (5 bases). The CDR3 sequence is 13 residues long. Trimming stripped 6 bases from V and 1 base from J, with 8 bases between. CDR1 is LNHDA, CDR2 SQIVND, per germline (reference sequence). The DNA of the CDR3 is TGTGCCAGTAGGGGGAGTGGCACAGATACGCAGTATTTT. It codes for CASRGSGTDTQYF.